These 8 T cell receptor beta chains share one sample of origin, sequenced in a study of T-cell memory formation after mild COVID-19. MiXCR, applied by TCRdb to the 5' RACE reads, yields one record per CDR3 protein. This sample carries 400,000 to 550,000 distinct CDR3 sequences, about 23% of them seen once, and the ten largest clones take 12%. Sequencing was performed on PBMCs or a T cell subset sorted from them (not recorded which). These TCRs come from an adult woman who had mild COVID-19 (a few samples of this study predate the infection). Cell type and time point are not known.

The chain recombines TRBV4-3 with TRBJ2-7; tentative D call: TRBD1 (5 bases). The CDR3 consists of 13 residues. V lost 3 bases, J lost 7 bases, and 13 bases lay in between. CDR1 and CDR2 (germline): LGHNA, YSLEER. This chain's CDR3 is CASSHTTALEQYF. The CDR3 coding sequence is TGCGCCAGCAGCCACACGACAGCCTTGGAGCAGTACTTC.

The CDR3 coding sequence is TGTGCCAGCAGCCGGTCAGATACAGGTATCCCCTACGAGCAGTACTTC. As protein: CASSRSDTGIPYEQYF. This rearrangement joins TRBV7-9 to TRBJ2-7; D is perhaps TRBD1 (5 bases). Trimming removed 5 bases from V and 2 bases from J, with 19 bases in between. This CDR3 contains 16 residues. The germline V gene has CDR1 SEHNR and CDR2 FQNEAQ (reference sequence).

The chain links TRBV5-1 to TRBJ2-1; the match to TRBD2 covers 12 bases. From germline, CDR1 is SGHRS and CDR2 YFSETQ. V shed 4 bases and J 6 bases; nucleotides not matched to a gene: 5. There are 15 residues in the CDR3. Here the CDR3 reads CASSGTSGGSNEQFF. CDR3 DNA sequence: TGCGCCAGCAGCGGAACTAGCGGGGGGAGCAATGAGCAGTTCTTC. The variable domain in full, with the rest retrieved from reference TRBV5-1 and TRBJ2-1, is KAGVTQTPRYLIKTRGQQVTLSCSPISGHRSVSWYQQTPGQGLQFLFEYFSETQRNKGNFPGRFSGRQFSNSRSEMNVSTLELGDSALYLCASSGTSGGSNEQFFGPGTRLTVL.

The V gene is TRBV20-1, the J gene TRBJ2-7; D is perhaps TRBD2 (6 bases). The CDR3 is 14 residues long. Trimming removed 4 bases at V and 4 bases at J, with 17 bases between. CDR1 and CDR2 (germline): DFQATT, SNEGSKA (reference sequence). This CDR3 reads CSAIIPGGTYEQYF. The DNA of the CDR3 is TGCAGTGCTATAATTCCAGGTGGGACTTACGAGCAGTACTTC.

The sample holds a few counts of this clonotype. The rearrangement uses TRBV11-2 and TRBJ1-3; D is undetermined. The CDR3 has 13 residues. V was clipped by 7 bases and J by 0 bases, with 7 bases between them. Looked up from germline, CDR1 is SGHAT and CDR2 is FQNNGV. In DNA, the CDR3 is TGTGCCAGCACTGCCGTCTCTGGAAACACCATATATTTT. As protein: CASTAVSGNTIYF.

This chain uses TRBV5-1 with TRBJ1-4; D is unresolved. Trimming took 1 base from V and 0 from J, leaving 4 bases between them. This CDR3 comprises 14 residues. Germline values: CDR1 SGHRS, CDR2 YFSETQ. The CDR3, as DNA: TGCGCCAGCAGCTTGCCCGCAACTAATGAAAAACTGTTTTTT. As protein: CASSLPATNEKLFF. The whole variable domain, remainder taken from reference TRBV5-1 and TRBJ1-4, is KAGVTQTPRYLIKTRGQQVTLSCSPISGHRSVSWYQQTPGQGLQFLFEYFSETQRNKGNFPGRFSGRQFSNSRSEMNVSTLELGDSALYLCASSLPATNEKLFFGSGTQLSVL.

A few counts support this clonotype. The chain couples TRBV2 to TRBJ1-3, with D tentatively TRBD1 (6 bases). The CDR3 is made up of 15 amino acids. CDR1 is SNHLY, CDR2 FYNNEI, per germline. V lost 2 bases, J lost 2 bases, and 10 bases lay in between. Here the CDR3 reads CASSETGATGNTIYF. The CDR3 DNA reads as TGTGCCAGCAGTGAAACGGGGGCTACTGGAAACACCATATATTTT.

CDR3 sequence reads: CASSTPRDRGVYGYTF. CDR3 sequence (DNA): TGTGCCAGTAGTACCCCCCGCGACAGGGGGGTCTATGGCTACACCTTC. The V call is TRBV19, the J call TRBJ1-2; 9 bases map to TRBD1. J gave up 4 bases and V 4 bases, and 10 bases lay outside the gene matches. CDR1 and CDR2 (germline): LNHDA, SQIVND (reference sequence). The CDR3 sequence is 16 residues long.